This TCR beta chain was recovered during a study of T cell responses to AZD1222 COVID-19 vaccine. Regarding the study as a whole: Most donors were white British and more were female, and clonal diversity was possibly underestimated. At baseline, just a handful of AZD1222 recipients tested seropositive.

This CDR3 is 13 amino acids long. Germline V CDR1 and CDR2: MNHEY, SVGAGI. The assay was immunoSEQ multiplex PCR, and TCRdb's table has in-frame clones only and misses some. The sample consists of 50,000 or so clones, over 75% of them appearing once. Concerning this clone itself: Its antigen is unidentified. An end of the junction does not agree with germline; a read error may underlie this.

Second doses were pooled across both intervals (about 4 or about 12 weeks). This chain connects TRBV6-5 to TRBJ2-1, with TRBD2 identical over 8 bases. The source of this sequence is an adult who received the AZD1222 COVID-19 vaccine. Material: peripheral blood, obtained 28 days after the second AZD1222 dose. CDR3 sequence: CASSSYGGAAWLF. Written as DNA, the CDR3 is TGTGCCAGCAGTTCATACGGGGGGGCCGCCTGGCTCTTC.